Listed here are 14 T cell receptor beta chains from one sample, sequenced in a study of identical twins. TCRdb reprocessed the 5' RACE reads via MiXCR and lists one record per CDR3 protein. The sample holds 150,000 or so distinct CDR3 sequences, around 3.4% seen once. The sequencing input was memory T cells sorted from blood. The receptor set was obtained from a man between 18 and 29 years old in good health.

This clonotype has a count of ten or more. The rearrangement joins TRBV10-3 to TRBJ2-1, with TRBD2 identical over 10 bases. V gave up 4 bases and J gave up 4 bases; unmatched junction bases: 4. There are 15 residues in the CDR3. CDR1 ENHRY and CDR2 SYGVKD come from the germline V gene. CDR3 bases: TGTGCCATCAGTGCTAGCGGGAGATTGTACAATGAGCAGTTCTTC. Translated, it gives CAISASGRLYNEQFF.

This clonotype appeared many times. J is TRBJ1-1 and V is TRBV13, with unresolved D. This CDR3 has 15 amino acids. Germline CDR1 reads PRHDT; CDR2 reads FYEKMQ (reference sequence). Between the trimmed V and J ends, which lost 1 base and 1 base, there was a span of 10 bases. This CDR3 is CASSLAAHKNTEAFF. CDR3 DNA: TGTGCCAGCAGCTTAGCGGCCCATAAGAACACTGAAGCTTTCTTT.

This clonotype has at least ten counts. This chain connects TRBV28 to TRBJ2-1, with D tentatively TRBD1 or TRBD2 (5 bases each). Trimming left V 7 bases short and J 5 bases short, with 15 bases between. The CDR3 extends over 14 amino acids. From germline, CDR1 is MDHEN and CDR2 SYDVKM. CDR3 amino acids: CASTPLGDNNEQFF. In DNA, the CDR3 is TGTGCCAGCACCCCCTTGGGGGATAACAATGAGCAGTTCTTC.

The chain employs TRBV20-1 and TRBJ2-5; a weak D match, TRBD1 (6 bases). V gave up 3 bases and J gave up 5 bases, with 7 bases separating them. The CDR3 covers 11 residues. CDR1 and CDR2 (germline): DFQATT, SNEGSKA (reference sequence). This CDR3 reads CSASQGETQYF. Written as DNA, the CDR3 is TGCAGTGCTAGCCAGGGGGAGACCCAGTACTTC.

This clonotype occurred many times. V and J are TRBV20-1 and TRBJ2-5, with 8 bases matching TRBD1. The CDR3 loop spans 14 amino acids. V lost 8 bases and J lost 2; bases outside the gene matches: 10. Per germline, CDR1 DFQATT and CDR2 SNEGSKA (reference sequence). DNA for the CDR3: TGCAGTCCTTCCCCGCGGACAGGGCAAGAGACCCAGTACTTC. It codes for CSPSPRTGQETQYF.

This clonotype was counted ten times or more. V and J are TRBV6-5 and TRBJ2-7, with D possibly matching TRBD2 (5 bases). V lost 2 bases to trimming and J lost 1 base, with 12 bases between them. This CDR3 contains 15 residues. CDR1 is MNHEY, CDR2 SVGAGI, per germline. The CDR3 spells CASSYTARRSYEQYF. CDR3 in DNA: TGTGCCAGCAGTTACACAGCCAGGAGGTCCTACGAGCAGTACTTC.

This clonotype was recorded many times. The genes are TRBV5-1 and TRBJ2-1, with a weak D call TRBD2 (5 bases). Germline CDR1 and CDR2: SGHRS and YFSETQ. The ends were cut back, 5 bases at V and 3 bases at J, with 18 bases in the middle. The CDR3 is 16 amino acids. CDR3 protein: CASSLSLGAGYNEQFF. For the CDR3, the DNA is TGCGCCAGCAGTCTCTCTCTAGGTGCGGGCTACAATGAGCAGTTCTTC.

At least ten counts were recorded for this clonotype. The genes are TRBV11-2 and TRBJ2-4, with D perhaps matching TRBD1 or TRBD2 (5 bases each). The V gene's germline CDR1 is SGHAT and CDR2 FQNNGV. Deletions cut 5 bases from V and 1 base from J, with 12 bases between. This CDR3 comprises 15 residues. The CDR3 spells CASSPRDGAKNIQYF. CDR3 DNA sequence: TGTGCCAGCAGCCCCAGGGACGGGGCCAAAAACATTCAGTACTTC.

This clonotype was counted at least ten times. The CDR3 is CASSLSEAWRYNEQFF. The CDR3 bases are TGTGCCAGCAGCTTAAGTGAAGCTTGGCGTTACAATGAGCAGTTCTTC. V gene TRBV7-9 combines with J gene TRBJ2-1; D not certain. Germline CDR1 reads SEHNR; CDR2 reads FQNEAQ (reference sequence). The CDR3 length is 16 residues. V was cut by 2 bases and J by 4 bases, with 15 bases left in between.

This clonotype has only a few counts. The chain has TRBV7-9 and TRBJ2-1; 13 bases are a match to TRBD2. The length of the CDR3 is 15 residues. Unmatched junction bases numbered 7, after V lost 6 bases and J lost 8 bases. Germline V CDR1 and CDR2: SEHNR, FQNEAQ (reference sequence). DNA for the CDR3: TGTGCCAGCAGACAACTAGCGGGAGGGCCTGATGAGCAGTTCTTC. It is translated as CASRQLAGGPDEQFF.

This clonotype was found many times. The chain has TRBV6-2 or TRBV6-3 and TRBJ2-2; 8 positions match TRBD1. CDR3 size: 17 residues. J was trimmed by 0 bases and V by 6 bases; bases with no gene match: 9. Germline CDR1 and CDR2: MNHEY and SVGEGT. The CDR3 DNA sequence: TGTGCCAGCAGCCGAAGCGGACAGGGACCGAACACCGGGGAGCTGTTTTTT. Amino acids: CASSRSGQGPNTGELFF.

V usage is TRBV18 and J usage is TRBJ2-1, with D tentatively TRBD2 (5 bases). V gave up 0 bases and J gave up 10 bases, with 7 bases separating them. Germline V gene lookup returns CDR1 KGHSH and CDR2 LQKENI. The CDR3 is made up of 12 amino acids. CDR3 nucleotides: TGTGCCAGCTCACCACCCGGGGAAGAGCAGTTCTTC. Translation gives CASSPPGEEQFF.

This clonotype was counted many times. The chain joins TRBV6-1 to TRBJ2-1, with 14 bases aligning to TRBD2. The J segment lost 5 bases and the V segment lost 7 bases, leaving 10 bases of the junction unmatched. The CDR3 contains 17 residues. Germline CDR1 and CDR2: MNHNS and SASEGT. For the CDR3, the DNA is TGTGCCAGCATTCAGATGGGACTAGCGGGAGTCAACAATGAGCAGTTCTTC. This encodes CASIQMGLAGVNNEQFF.

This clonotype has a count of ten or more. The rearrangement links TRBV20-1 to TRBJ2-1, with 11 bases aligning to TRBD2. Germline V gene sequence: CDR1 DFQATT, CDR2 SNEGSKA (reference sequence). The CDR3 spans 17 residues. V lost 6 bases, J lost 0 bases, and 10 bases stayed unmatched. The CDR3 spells CSARWLAGGISYNEQFF. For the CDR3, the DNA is TGCAGTGCCCGGTGGCTAGCGGGAGGAATCTCCTACAATGAGCAGTTCTTC.